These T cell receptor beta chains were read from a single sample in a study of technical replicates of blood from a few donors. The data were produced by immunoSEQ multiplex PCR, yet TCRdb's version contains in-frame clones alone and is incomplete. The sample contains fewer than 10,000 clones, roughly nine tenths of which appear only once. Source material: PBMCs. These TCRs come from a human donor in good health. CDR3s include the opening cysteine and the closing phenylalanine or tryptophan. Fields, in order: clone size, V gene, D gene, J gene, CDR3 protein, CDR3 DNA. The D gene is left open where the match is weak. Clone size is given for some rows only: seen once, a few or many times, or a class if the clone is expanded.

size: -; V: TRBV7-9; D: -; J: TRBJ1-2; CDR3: CASSPGWQGYGYTF; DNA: TGTGCCAGCAGCCCTGGGTGGCAGGGGTATGGCTACACCTTC
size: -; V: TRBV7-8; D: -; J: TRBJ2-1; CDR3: CASSLAEGPGGEQFF; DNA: TGTGCCAGCAGCTTAGCGGAGGGCCCCGGAGGTGAGCAGTTCTTC
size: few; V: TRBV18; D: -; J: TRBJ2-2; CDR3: CASSPPRDTGELFF; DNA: TGTGCCAGCTCACCTCCCCGAGACACCGGGGAGCTGTTTTTT
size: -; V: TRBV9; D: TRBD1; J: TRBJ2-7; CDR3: CASSARGQGPVDEQYF; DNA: TGTGCCAGCAGCGCCCGGGGACAGGGGCCGGTGGACGAGCAGTACTTC
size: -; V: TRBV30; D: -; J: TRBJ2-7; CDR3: CAYGGNPYEQYF; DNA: TGTGCCTACGGAGGGAACCCCTACGAGCAGTACTTC
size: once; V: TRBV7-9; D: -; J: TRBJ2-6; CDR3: CASSQAGSGANVLTF; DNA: TGTGCCAGCAGCCAGGCGGGCTCTGGGGCCAACGTCCTGACTTTC
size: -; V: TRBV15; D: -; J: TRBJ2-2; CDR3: CATSRDREAGELFF; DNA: TGTGCCACCAGCAGAGACAGGGAAGCCGGGGAGCTGTTTTTT
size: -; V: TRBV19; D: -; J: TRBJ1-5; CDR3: CASSGQYEQPQHF; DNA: TGTGCCAGTAGTGGACAATACGAACAGCCCCAGCATTTT
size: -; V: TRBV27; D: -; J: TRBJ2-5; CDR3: CASSLTAPSGHQETQYF; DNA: TGTGCCAGCAGTTTAACAGCCCCATCCGGCCACCAAGAGACCCAGTACTTC
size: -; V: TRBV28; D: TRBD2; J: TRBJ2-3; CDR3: CASSLSSVSGSLTDTQYF; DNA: TGTGCCAGCAGTTTGTCGTCAGTCAGCGGGAGTCTAACAGATACGCAGTATTTT
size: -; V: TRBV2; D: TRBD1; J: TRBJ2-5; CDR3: CASTRQKGAQETQYF; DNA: TGTGCCAGCACCCGCCAGAAGGGGGCCCAGGAGACCCAGTACTTC
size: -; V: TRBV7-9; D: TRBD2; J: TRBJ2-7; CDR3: CASAETSGSYEQYF; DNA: TGTGCCAGCGCTGAGACTAGCGGCTCCTACGAGCAGTACTTC
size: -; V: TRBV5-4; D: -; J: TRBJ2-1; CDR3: CASRGDSVLSYNEQFF; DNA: TGTGCCAGCAGGGGTGACTCGGTGCTATCCTACAATGAGCAGTTCTTC
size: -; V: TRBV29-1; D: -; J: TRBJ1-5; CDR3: CSVADGVLGNQPQHF; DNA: TGCAGCGTCGCAGACGGGGTGCTTGGCAATCAGCCCCAGCATTTT
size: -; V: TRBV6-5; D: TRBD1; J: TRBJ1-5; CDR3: CASSDRDQPQHF; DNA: TGTGCCAGCAGTGACAGGGACCAGCCCCAGCATTTT
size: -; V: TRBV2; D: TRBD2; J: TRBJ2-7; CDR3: CASSGREGPYEQYF; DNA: TGTGCCAGCAGTGGGCGGGAGGGCCCGTACGAGCAGTACTTC
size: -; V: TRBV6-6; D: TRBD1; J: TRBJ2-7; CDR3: CASGTVTPYEQYF; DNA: TGTGCCAGCGGGACAGTGACCCCCTACGAGCAGTACTTC
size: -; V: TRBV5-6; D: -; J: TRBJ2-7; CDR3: CASSSGLVSSYEQYF; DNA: TGTGCCAGCAGCTCGGGACTCGTAAGCTCCTACGAGCAGTACTTC
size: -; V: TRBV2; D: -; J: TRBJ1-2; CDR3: CASSEAGPGYTF; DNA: TGTGCCAGCAGTGAAGCGGGGCCTGGCTACACCTTC
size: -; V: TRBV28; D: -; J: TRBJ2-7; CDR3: CASSSGPSRVYEQYF; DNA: TGTGCCAGCAGTTCAGGACCATCGAGGGTCTACGAGCAGTACTTC
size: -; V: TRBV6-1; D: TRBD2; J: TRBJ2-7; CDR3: CASTTSGGYEQYF; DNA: TGTGCCAGCACGACTAGCGGGGGCTACGAGCAGTACTTC
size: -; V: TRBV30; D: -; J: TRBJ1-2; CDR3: CAWSVGGLGYTF; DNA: TGTGCCTGGAGTGTCGGGGGATTGGGCTACACCTTC
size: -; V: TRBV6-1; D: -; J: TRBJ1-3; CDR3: CASKQDGNTIYF; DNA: TGTGCCAGCAAACAGGACGGAAACACCATATATTTT
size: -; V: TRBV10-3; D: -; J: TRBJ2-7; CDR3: CAISESRGTITLTYEQYF; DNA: TGTGCCATCAGTGAGTCAAGGGGGACCATTACTCTAACCTACGAGCAGTACTTC
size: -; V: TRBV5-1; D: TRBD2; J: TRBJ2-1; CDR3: CASSSAGGYNEQFF; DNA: TGCGCCAGCAGCTCAGCGGGAGGGTACAATGAGCAGTTCTTC
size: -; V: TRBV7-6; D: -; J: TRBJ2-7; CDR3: CASSLVALYEQYF; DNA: TGTGCCAGCAGCTTGGTAGCCCTCTACGAGCAGTACTTC
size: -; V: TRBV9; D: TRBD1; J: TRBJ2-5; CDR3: CASSLRQGAETQYF; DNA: TGTGCCAGCAGCTTGCGACAGGGGGCCGAGACCCAGTACTTC
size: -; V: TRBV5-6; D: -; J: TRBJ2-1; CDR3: CASSTSREQFF; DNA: TGTGCCAGCAGTACATCGAGGGAGCAGTTCTTC
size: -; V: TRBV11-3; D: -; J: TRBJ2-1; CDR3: CASSLGAGNGFNEQFF; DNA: TGTGCCAGCAGCTTAGGGGCAGGGAACGGTTTCAATGAGCAGTTCTTC
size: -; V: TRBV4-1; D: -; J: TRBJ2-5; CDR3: CASSPNRDIQETQYF; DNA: TGCGCCAGCAGCCCGAACAGGGACATCCAAGAGACCCAGTACTTC
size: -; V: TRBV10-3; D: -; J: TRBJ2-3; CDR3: CAISESTRGLTQYF; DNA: TGTGCCATCAGTGAGTCGACAAGAGGGCTTACGCAGTATTTT
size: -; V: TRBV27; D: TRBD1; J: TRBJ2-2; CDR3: CASSSGLQGTGELFF; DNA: TGTGCCAGCAGTTCCGGATTACAGGGGACCGGGGAGCTGTTTTTT
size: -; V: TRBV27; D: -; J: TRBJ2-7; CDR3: CASSFYRGGYEQYF; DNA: TGTGCCAGCAGTTTTTACAGGGGGGGCTACGAGCAGTACTTC
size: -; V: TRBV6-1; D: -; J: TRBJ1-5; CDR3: CASSEASGYFSNQPQHF; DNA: TGTGCCAGCAGTGAAGCCAGCGGGTACTTCAGCAATCAGCCCCAGCATTTT
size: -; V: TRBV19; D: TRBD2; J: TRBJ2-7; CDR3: CASRDLAGAHYEQYF; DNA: TGTGCCAGTAGGGACCTAGCGGGAGCCCACTACGAGCAGTACTTC